This is a list of T cell receptor beta chains from one sample in a study of blood T cell repertoires in COVID-19. Here immunoSEQ multiplex PCR was the method, and the copy in TCRdb shows in-frame clones only, minus some. The sample includes a few hundred thousand clones, more than 70% of them seen just once. Source material: PBMCs or T cells enriched from blood (not recorded which). These receptors all come from a woman aged 30 to 39 who had been exposed to COVID-19. The CDR3 runs from the conserved cysteine through the conserved F or W.

v_call cdr3_aa
TRBV12-3/TRBV12-4 CASSPYTDTQYF
TRBV6-5 CASRLGLSSGELFF
TRBV2 CASTGQTTYEQYF
TRBV5-1 CASSLDRVGVSGNTIYF
TRBV30 CAWSLAREAFF
TRBV19 CASSIVASDYYEQYF
TRBV5-6 CASTWTGSGNTIYF
TRBV28 CASSLGRGRGSSETQYF
TRBV28 CASSLVARQVGRAFF
TRBV6-5 CASCTEGAGANVLTF
TRBV6-5 CASSYRQGGSYEQYF
TRBV28 CASTFSTGYEQYF
TRBV14 CASSQEQGLAEAFF
TRBV7-9 CASSRTGYEQYF
TRBV5-6 CATGLGSSTQYF
TRBV11-1 CASSEGLVGETQYF
TRBV3-1/TRBV3-2 CASRAGRFENIQYF
TRBV6-5 CASESTGSYEQYF
TRBV6-5 CASTPRQGNSPLHF
TRBV13 CASSLGRTGGPTNEKLFF
TRBV6-5 CASSRQGWDQPQHF
TRBV5-1 CASSPITQGAGDTEAFF
TRBV6-6 CASSRREVGDEKLFF
TRBV6-5 CASSYSLNTGELFF
TRBV28 CASSLSGAGAHLYEQYF
TRBV24-1 CATSDFPQGATDTQYF
TRBV3-1/TRBV3-2 CASSPRQGVPNYGYTF
TRBV7-8 CASSPRQGFNEKLFF
TRBV10-1 CASSDPLTSGGRNEQFF
TRBV6-1 CASSEYQGARQGQPQHF
TRBV11-2 CASSLTGDSYEQYF
TRBV5-8 CASSLPGQPQHF
TRBV27 CASSFGLASTDTQYF
TRBV10-2 CASTPWASGKETQYF
TRBV2 CASNQGRGTDTQYF
TRBV7-9 CASSPSGAYNEQFF
TRBV28 CASSTLPPGTGNTGELFF
TRBV5-5 CASSLGLAGGSQETQYF
TRBV19 CASTPLAGLSDTQYF
TRBV9 CASSGGVGQSYEQYF
TRBV19 CASIRTGSMNTEAFF